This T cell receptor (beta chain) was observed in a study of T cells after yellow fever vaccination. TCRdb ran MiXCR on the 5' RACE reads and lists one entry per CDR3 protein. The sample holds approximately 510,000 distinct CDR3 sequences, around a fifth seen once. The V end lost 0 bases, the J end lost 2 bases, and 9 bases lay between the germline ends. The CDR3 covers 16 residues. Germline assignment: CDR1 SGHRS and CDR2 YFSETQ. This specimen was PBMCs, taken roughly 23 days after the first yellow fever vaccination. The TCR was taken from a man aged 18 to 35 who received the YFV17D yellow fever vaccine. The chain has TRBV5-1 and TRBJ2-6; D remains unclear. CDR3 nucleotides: TGCGCCAGCAGCTTGGTGGCCCTAGCTGGGGCCAACGTCCTGACTTTC. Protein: CASSLVALAGANVLTF.